The source of this T cell receptor beta chain is a study of T-cell memory formation after mild COVID-19. Study at large: TCR clusters mostly belonged to single donors. Study-wide points: There were some responding clones in pre-infection memory, which suggested that cross-reactive memory had joined.

UMIs and sample barcodes were carried by the TCR alpha and TCR beta cDNA libraries that 5'RACE produced using constant-segment primers. MiXCR was run by TCRdb on the 5' RACE reads, yielding one entry per CDR3 protein. This table has about 90,000 distinct CDR3 sequences, about 14% appearing once. Losses at the gene ends were 1 base for V and 5 bases for J; bases not matched to a gene: 7. The CDR3 is 16 residues long. In germline, CDR1 is SGHAT, CDR2 FQNNGV. In its sample, this clonotype was seen a few times. What it binds is unknown. The TCR was taken from a man aged 18-30 years who had mild COVID-19 (a few samples of this study predate the infection). Cell type and time point are not known. Source material: PBMCs or a T cell subset sorted from them (not recorded which). The chain combines TRBV11-2 with TRBJ2-1, with 8 bases that match TRBD2. The CDR3, as DNA: TGTGCCAGCAGCTTAGTGCGGGGGGTCGTCCACAATGAGCAGTTCTTC. Its protein product is CASSLVRGVVHNEQFF.